This TCR beta chain emerged from a study of T cells in Graves' hyperthyroidism and ophthalmopathy. Study results and caveats: It was a median around 6 months before onset that the model predicted ophthalmopathy. Peripheral blood also featured most of the thyroid clonotypes expanded above 0.001. Separation of ophthalmopathy from stable hyperthyroidism was achieved by a 13 V-J model.

Trimming cost V 7 bases and J 0 bases, with 13 bases left between them. CDR3 length equals 14 residues. Germline V gene lookup returns CDR1 SGHDT and CDR2 YYEEEE. This clonotype showed up many times. What it recognizes is unknown. Patients between 18 and 65 years old had hyperthyroidism, newly diagnosed and lasting under 2 months. It was RNA transcripts that yielded the amplified TCR beta CDR3 regions. First-round RT-PCR targeting the TCR CDR3 was performed with the HTBI primer set. TCRdb re-derived calls from the multiplex PCR reads in MiXCR, one entry per CDR3 protein. Of a few hundred thousand distinct CDR3 sequences listed, roughly 20% are singletons.

Sequenced material: blood. The rearrangement joins TRBV5-6 to TRBJ1-1, with a possible D match to TRBD1 (5 bases). This receptor was identified in a man between 18 and 35 years old with Graves' hyperthyroidism. The CDR3 is CASSVAGLNTEAFF. DNA of the CDR3: TGTGCCAGCTCCGTTGCGGGGCTGAACACTGAAGCTTTCTTT.